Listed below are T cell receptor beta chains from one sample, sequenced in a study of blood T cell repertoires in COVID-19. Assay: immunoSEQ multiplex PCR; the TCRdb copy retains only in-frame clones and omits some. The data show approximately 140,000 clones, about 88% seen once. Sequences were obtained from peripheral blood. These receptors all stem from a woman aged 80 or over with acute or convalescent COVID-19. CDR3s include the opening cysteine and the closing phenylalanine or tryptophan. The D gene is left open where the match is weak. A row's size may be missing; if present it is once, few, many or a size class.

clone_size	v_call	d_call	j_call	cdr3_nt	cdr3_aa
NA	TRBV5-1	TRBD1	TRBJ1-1	TGCGCCAGCAGAAGGGGGCGGAACACTGAAGCTTTCTTT	CASRRGRNTEAFF
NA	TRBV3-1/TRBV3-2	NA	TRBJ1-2	TGTGCCAGCAGCCAAGACCCGCCCGCGGACACTTACTATGGCTACACCTTC	CASSQDPPADTYYGYTF
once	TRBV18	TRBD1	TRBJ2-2	TGTGCCAGCTCACCACGGGCGGGGACAGGGAACACCGGGGAGCTGTTTTTT	CASSPRAGTGNTGELFF
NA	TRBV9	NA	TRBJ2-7	TGTGCCAGCAGTAAGGAGGGGGCGGGAATCTACGAGCAGTACTTC	CASSKEGAGIYEQYF
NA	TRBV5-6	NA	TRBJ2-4	TGTGCCAGCAGCTCGACGCAGGGGGCCAAAAACATTCAGTACTTC	CASSSTQGAKNIQYF
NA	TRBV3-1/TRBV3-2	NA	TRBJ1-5	TGTGCCAGCAGCCAAGGGGGGGGAGATCAGCCCCAGCATTTT	CASSQGGGDQPQHF
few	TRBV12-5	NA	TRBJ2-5	TGTGCTAGTGGTTCCTCGACAGTGGCTACCCAAGAGACCCAGTACTTC	CASGSSTVATQETQYF
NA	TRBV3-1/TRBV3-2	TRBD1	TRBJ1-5	TGTGCCAGCAGCCAGAACCCAGGGGGGAGCGGCAATCAGCCCCAGCATTTT	CASSQNPGGSGNQPQHF
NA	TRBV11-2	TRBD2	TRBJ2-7	TGTGCCAGCAGCCCCCGGACTAGCGTCATGAGAGAGCAGTACTTC	CASSPRTSVMREQYF
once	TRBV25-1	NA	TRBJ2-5	TGTGCCAGCATAGGAGCTCAAGAGACCCAGTACTTC	CASIGAQETQYF
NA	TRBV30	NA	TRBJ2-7	TGTGCCTGGAGCCTCCGGGGACACCCTAGCCGATCCTACGAGCAGTACTTC	CAWSLRGHPSRSYEQYF
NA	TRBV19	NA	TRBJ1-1	TGTGCCAGTAGTCCCCTCGGGGGCACTGAAGCTTTCTTT	CASSPLGGTEAFF
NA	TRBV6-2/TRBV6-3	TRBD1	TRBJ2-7	TGTGCCAGCAGTTACGAGGGACAGGTCGCTAAGGATTACCAGTTC	CASSYEGQVAKDYQF
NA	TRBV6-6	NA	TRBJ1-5	TGTGCCAGCAGCTCCTCTGCAGGGGCAGGGAGTCAGCCCCAGCATTTT	CASSSSAGAGSQPQHF
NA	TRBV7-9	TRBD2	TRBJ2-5	TGTGCCAGCAGCGCCCGACTAGCGGGAGGTAGAGAGACCCAGTACTTC	CASSARLAGGRETQYF
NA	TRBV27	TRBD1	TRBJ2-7	TGTGCCAGCAGTCCAGGGACAGGGTCCCTCTACGAGCAGTACTTC	CASSPGTGSLYEQYF
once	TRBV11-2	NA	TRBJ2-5	TGTGCCAGCAGCTTAGGGCAGGGGGAGACCCAGTACTTC	CASSLGQGETQYF
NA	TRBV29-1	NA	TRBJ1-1	TGCAGCGGCGGGTCTGACACTGAAGCTTTCTTT	CSGGSDTEAFF
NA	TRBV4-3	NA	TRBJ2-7	TGCGCCAGCAGCCAAGTTGTTTCGGGTTCCTACGAGCAGTACTTC	CASSQVVSGSYEQYF
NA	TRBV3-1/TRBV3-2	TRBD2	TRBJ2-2	TGTGCCAGCAGCCAAGATCGGGGTCTAGCGGGGGGGCTTCCCGGGGAGCTGTTTTTT	CASSQDRGLAGGLPGELFF
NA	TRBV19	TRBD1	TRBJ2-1	TGTGCCAGTAGTACGGCCAGACAGGGCCACAATGAGCAGTTCTTC	CASSTARQGHNEQFF
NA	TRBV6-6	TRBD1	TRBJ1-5	TGTGCCAGCAGTTACGGCAGGGGGAATCAGCCCCAGCATTTT	CASSYGRGNQPQHF
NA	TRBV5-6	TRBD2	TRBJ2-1	TGTGCCAGCAGCTTGCTAGCGGACGTATACAATGAGCAGTTCTTC	CASSLLADVYNEQFF
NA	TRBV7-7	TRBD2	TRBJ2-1	TGTGCTAGCAGCTTAAGACTAGCGGGGGACAATGAGCAGTTCTTC	CASSLRLAGDNEQFF
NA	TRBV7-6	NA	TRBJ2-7	TGTGCCAGCAGCTTAGCGAGTAGTGAGCAGTACTTC	CASSLASSEQYF